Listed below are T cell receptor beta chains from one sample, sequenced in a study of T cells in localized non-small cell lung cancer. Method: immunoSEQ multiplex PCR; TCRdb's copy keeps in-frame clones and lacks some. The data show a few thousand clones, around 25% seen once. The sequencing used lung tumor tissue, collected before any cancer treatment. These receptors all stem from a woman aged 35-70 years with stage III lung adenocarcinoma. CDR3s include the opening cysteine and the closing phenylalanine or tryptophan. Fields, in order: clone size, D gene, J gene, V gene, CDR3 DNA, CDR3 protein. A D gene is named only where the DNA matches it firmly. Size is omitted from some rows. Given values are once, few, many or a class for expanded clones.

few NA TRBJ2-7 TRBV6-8 TGTGCCAGCAGTTACCGGGCTAGCGTCGACTACGAGCAGTACTTC CASSYRASVDYEQYF
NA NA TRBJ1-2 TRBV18 TGTGCCAGCTCTCGGGACCCCGCGGAGGATGGCTACACCTTC CASSRDPAEDGYTF
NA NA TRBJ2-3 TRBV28 TGTGCCAGCAGAGGCCGGACGCCGGGGGACGCAGATACGCAGTATTTT CASRGRTPGDADTQYF
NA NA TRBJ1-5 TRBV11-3 TGTGCCAGCAGCTTAAGTTGGGGGGAGAATCAGCCCCAGCATTTT CASSLSWGENQPQHF
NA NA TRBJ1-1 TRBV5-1 TGCGCCAGCAGCGTTGGCGGGAGGAACACTGAAGCTTTCTTT CASSVGGRNTEAFF
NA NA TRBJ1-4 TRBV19 TGTGCCAGTAGCTCCCAAGGGCTGATTAATGAAAAACTGTTTTTT CASSSQGLINEKLFF
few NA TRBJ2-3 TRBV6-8 TGTGCCAGCAGTAGGGGGGAGTCAGATACGCAGTATTTT CASSRGESDTQYF
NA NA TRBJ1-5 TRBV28 TGTGCCAGCACCCTAGGGAGTCAGCCCCAGCATTTT CASTLGSQPQHF
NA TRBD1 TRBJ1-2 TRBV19 TGTGCCAGTACCCAAGGGGACAGGGCCTATGGCTACACCTTC CASTQGDRAYGYTF
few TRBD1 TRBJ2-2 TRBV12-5 TGTGCCAGCAAGGACAGGGGGTTGGTCGGGGAGCTGTTTTTT CASKDRGLVGELFF
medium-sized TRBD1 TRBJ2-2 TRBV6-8 TGTGCCAGCAGTTACGCCTGGACAGGGGCCGGGGAGCTGTTTTTT CASSYAWTGAGELFF
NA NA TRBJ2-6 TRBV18 TGTGCCAGCTCTACCCCTGGGGCCAACGTCCTGACTTTC CASSTPGANVLTF
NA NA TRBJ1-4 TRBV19 TGTGCCAGTAGTATCGGACCCGCAACTAATGAAAAACTGTTTTTT CASSIGPATNEKLFF